The text below deals with one T cell receptor beta chain. The antigen is undetermined. This record belongs to a study of radiotherapy plus CTLA-4 blockade in lung cancer. Study details: Objective responses were observed in 15% to 20% of patients, and disease control was achieved by approximately 34%.

Study results and caveats: Radiotherapy with ipilimumab was followed by blood expansion of tumor-derived clones. Alongside interferon-beta, early blood T cell clone dynamics were reportedly the best predictor of response.

Sequencing used immunoSEQ multiplex PCR; TCRdb keeps in-frame clones, though not all of them. The table records about 12,000 clones, around 84% of them present only once. The CDR3 sequence is 15 residues long. The V segment lost 5 bases and the J segment 4 bases; nucleotides outside the gene matches: 4. The germline CDR1 and CDR2 sequences are SGHRS and YFSETQ. Patients in the study, people with chemo-refractory metastatic non-small-cell lung cancer, received focal radiation plus ipilimumab CTLA-4 blockade. The sequence derives from a human donor with non-small cell lung cancer that progressed on radiotherapy plus ipilimumab. The V gene is TRBV5-1, the J gene TRBJ2-2; TRBD2 matches at 11 bases. The sequencing used peripheral blood, collected from a patient treated with radiotherapy plus ipilimumab. The CDR3 DNA follows: TGCGCCAGCAGGGTAGCGGGGGGGCCCACCGGGGAGCTGTTTTTT. It is translated as CASRVAGGPTGELFF.